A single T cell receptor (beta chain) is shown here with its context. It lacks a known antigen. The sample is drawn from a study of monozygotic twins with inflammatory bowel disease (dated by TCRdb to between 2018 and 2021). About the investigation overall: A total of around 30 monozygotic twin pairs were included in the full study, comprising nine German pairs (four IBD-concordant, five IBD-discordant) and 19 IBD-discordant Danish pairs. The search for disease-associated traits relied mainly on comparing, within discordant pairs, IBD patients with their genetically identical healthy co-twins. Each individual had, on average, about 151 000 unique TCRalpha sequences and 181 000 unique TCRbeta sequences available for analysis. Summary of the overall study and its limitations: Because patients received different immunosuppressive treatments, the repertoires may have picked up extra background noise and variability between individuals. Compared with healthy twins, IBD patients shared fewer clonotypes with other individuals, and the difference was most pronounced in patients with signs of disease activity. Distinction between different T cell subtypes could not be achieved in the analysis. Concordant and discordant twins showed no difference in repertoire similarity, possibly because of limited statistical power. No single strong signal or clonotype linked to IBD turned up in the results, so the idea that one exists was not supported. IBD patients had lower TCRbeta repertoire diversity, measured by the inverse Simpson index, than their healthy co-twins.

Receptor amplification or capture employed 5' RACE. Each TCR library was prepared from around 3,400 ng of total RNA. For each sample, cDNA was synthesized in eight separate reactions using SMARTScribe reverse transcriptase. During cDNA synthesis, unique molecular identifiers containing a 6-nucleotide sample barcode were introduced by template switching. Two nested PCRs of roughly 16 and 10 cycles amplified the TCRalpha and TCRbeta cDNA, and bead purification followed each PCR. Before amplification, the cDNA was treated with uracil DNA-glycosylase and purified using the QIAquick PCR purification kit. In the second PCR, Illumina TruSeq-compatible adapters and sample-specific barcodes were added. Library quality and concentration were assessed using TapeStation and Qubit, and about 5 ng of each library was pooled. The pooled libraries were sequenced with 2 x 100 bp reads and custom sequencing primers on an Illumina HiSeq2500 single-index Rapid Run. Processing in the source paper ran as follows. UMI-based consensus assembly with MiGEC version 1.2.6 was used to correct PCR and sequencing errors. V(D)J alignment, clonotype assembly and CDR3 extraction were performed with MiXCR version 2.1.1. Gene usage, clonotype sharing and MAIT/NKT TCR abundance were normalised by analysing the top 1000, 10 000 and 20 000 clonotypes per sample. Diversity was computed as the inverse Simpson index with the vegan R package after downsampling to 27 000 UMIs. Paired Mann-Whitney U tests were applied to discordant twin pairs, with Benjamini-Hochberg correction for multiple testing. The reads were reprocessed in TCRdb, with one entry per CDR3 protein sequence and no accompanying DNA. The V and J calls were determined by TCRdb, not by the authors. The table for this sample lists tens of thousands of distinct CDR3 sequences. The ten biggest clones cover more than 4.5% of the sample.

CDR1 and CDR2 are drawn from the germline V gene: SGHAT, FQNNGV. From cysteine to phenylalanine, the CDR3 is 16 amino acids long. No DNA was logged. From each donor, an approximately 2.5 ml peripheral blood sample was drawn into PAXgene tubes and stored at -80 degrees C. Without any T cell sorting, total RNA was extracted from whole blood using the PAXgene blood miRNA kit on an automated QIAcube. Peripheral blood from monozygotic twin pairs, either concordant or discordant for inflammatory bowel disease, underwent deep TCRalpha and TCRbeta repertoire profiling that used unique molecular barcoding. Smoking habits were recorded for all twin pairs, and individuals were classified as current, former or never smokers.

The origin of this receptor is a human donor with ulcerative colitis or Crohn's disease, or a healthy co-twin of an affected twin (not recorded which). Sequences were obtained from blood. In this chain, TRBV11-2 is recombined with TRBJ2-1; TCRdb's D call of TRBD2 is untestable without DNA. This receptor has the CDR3 CASSLKGGAWENEQLF.